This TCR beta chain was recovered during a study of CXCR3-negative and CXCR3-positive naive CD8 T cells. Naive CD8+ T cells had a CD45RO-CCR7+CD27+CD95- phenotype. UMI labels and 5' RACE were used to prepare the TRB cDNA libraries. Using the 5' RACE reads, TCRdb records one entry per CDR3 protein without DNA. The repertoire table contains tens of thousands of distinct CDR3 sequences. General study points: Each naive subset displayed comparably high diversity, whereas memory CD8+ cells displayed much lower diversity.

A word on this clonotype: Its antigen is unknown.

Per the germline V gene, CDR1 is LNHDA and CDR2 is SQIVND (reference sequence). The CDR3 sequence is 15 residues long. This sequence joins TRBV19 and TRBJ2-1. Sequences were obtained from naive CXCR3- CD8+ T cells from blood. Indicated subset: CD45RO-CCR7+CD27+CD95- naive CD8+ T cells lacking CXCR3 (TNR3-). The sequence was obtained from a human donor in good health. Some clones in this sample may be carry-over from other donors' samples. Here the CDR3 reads CASSHQGYSYNEQFF.